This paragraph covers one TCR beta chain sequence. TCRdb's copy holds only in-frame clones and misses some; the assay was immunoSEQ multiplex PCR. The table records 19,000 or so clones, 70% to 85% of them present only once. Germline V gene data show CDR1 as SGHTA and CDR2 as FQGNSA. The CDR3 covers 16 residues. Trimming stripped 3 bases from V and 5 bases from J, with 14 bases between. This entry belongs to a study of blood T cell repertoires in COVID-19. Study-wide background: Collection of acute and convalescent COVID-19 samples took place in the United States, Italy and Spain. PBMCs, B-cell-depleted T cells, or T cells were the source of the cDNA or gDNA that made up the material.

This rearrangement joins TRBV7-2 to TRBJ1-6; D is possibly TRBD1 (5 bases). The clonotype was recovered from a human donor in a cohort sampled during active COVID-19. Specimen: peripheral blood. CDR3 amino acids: CASSLAGRGNNSPLHF. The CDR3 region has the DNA TGTGCCAGCAGCTTGGCGGGCCGGGGGAATAATTCACCCCTCCACTTT.